The clone carrying this TCR beta chain showed up just a few times. This entry comes from a study of T-cell memory formation after mild COVID-19. MiXCR was run by TCRdb on the 5' RACE reads, yielding one entry per CDR3 protein. The sample yields 400,000 or so distinct CDR3 sequences, roughly 20% seen once. The specimen sequenced was PBMCs or a T cell subset sorted from them (not recorded which). The clonotype originates from an adult woman who had mild COVID-19 (a few samples of this study predate the infection). Cell type and time point are not known.

CDR3 DNA: TGTGCCAGCAGAAACCAGGGCTTCTATGGCTACACCTTC. Protein: CASRNQGFYGYTF. V and J are TRBV28 and TRBJ1-2; D is possibly TRBD1 (5 bases). CDR1 is MDHEN and CDR2 is SYDVKM in the germline V gene. CDR3 size: 13 residues. Trimming stripped 6 bases from V and 4 bases from J, with 12 bases between.